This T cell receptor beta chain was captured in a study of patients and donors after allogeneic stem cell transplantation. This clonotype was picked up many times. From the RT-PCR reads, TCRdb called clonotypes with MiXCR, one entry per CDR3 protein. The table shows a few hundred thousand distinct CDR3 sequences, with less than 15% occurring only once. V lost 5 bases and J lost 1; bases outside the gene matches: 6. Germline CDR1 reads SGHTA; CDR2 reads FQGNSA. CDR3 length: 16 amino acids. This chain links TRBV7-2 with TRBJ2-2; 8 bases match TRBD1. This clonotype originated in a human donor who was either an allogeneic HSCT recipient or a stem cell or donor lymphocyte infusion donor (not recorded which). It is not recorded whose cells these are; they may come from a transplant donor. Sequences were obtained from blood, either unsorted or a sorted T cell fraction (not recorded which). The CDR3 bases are TGTGCCAGCAGCCAACGACAGGGGATGAACACCGGGGAGCTGTTTTTT. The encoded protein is CASSQRQGMNTGELFF.